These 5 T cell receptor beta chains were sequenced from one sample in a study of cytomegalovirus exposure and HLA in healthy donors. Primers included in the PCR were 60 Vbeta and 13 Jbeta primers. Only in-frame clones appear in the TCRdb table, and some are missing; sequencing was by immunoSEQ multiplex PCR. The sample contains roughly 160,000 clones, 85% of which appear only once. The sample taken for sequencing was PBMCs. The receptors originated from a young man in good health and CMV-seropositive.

The CDR3 DNA is TGTGCCAGCTCACCACCGGGCGGGAACCCAGATACGCAGTATTTT. It yields the protein CASSPPGGNPDTQYF. The chain combines TRBV18 with TRBJ2-3, with D maybe TRBD2 (6 bases). Germline lookup yields CDR1 KGHSH and CDR2 LQKENI. CDR3 length: 15 residues. Deletions cut 0 bases from V and 4 bases from J, with 11 bases between. Full variable domain (outside the CDR3, taken from reference TRBV18 and TRBJ2-3): NAGVMQNPRHLVRRRGQEARLRCSPMKGHSHVYWYRQLPEEGLKFMVYLQKENIIDESGMPKERFSAEFPKEGPSILRIQQVVRGDSAAYFCASSPPGGNPDTQYFGPGTRLTVL.

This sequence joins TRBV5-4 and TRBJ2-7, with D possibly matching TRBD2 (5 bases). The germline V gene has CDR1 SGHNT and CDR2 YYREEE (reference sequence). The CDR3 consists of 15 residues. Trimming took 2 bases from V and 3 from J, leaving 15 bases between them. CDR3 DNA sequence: TGTGCCAGCAGCTTCGGGCTGACTGGACTCTACGAGCAGTACTTC. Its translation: CASSFGLTGLYEQYF.

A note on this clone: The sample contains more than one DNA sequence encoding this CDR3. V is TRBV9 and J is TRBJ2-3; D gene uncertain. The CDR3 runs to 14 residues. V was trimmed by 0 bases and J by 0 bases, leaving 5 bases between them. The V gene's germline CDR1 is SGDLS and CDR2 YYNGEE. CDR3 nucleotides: TGTGCCAGCAGCGTAGTCGGGAGCACAGATACGCAGTATTTT. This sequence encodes CASSVVGSTDTQYF.

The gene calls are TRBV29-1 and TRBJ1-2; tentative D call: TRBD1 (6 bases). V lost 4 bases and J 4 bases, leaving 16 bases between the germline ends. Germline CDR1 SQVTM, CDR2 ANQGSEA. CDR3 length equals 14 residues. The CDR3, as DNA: TGCAGCGTTGCCCGGGGGGGCTTGGGCTATGGCTACACCTTC. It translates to CSVARGGLGYGYTF.

CDR3 residues: CASSWVLAPYEQYV. The CDR3 bases are TGTGCCAGCAGCTGGGTGCTAGCTCCCTACGAGCAGTACGTC. This chain links TRBV28 with TRBJ2-7; tentative D call: TRBD2 (5 bases). This CDR3 is 14 amino acids long. Trimming left V 6 bases short and J 2 bases short, with 14 bases between. Germline V lookup: CDR1 MDHEN, CDR2 SYDVKM.